Given below is one T cell receptor (beta chain) in context. What it recognizes is unknown. People who had autoimmune disease history or systemic immunosuppression were excluded. This entry belongs to a study of OX40 agonist ivuxolimab in advanced cancers. Study information: Patients treated during dose escalation were battling hepatocellular carcinoma, melanoma, renal cell or head and neck cancer. People who had prior anti-PD-1, anti-PD-L1 or anti-CTLA-4 therapy could take part, and around 40% had some.

General study points: Among some nonresponders, normalized T-cell clonal expansion was also low.

There are 15 residues in the CDR3. V was clipped by 0 bases and J by 1 base; unmatched bases: 2. Germline loops: CDR1 SGHAT, CDR2 FQNNGV. Method: immunoSEQ multiplex PCR; TCRdb's copy keeps in-frame clones and lacks some. The sample lists approximately 68,000 clones; more than 70% were seen once. This chain connects TRBV11-2 to TRBJ2-7; TRBD1 matches 8 bases. Material: CD4+ or CD8+ T cells sorted from blood, obtained in a trial of the OX40 agonist ivuxolimab. The sequence was obtained from an adult with an advanced solid tumor such as melanoma, head and neck, liver or kidney cancer. In DNA, the CDR3 is TGTGCCAGCAGCTTAGACAGGGGGCTATCCTACGAGCAGTACTTC. Its translation: CASSLDRGLSYEQYF.